Listed below are T cell receptor beta chains from one sample, sequenced in a study of shared clonotypes between healthy human individuals. This table comes from immunoSEQ multiplex PCR, and its TCRdb copy is limited to in-frame clones, with some not included. The data hold hundreds of thousands of clones, with 92% observed a single time. Sequencing was performed on naive CD8+ T cells sorted from blood. These receptor sequences come from a man aged 25-45 years in good health. CDR3s include the opening cysteine and the closing phenylalanine or tryptophan. The order of the fields is D gene, clone size, V gene, J gene, CDR3 DNA, CDR3 protein. D genes are given only for firm matches. The listing skips clone size in some rows; elsewhere it reads once, few, many or a size class.

-,-,TRBV27,TRBJ2-3,TGTGCCAGCAGCCCCTCATTAGGGGACGATACGCAGTATTTT,CASSPSLGDDTQYF
TRBD1,-,TRBV11-2,TRBJ2-7,TGTGCCAGCAGCCCCTGGACAGGGACCTACGAGCAGTACTTC,CASSPWTGTYEQYF
-,-,TRBV7-9,TRBJ2-5,TGTGCCAGCAGCTTACCTAGCGAGGAGACCCAGTACTTC,CASSLPSEETQYF
-,once,TRBV7-9,TRBJ1-5,TGTGCCAGCAGCTTAGAAGTGCCCCCCCAGCATTTT,CASSLEVPPQHF
TRBD1,-,TRBV5-1,TRBJ1-1,TGCGCCAGCAGCATACCGACAGGGCTGAACACTGAAGCTTTCTTT,CASSIPTGLNTEAFF
TRBD2,-,TRBV13,TRBJ2-7,TGTGCCAGCAGCTCCCAGCCGGGACTAGTCATCTACGAGCAGTACTTC,CASSSQPGLVIYEQYF
-,-,TRBV5-5,TRBJ2-2,TGTGCCAGCAGCTCCTCATGGGCTGGCACCGGGGAGCTGTTTTTT,CASSSSWAGTGELFF
-,-,TRBV27,TRBJ1-5,TGTGCCAGCAGTCCCAGAGCTGGCAGACCTAATCAGCCCCAGCATTTT,CASSPRAGRPNQPQHF
-,-,TRBV11-2,TRBJ2-1,TGTGCCAGCAGCTTAGGGGCAGGAGGGCCCTACAATGAGCAGTTCTTC,CASSLGAGGPYNEQFF
-,-,TRBV14,TRBJ2-7,TGTGCCAGCAGCCAAGACGTGGGGGTCTACGAGCAGTACTTC,CASSQDVGVYEQYF
-,-,TRBV2,TRBJ2-1,TGTGCCAGCAGTGAAAGGGGGACTCTAACACCCTCCTACAATGAGCAGTTCTTC,CASSERGTLTPSYNEQFF
TRBD1,many,TRBV30,TRBJ1-4,TGTGCCTGGAATTTAGACAGGGGAGAACTGTTTTTT,CAWNLDRGELFF
-,-,TRBV4-1,TRBJ1-5,TGCGCCAGCAGCCTCACGAGGGGTAGCAATCAGCCCCAGCATTTT,CASSLTRGSNQPQHF
TRBD1,-,TRBV7-9,TRBJ1-5,TGTGCCAGCAGCCTTAGGGGGCTGGATCAGCCCCAGCATTTT,CASSLRGLDQPQHF
TRBD2,-,TRBV28,TRBJ2-1,TGTGCCAGCAGGAGATTAGGGACTAGCGGGAGGGCGATAACCTACAATGAGCAGTTCTTC,CASRRLGTSGRAITYNEQFF